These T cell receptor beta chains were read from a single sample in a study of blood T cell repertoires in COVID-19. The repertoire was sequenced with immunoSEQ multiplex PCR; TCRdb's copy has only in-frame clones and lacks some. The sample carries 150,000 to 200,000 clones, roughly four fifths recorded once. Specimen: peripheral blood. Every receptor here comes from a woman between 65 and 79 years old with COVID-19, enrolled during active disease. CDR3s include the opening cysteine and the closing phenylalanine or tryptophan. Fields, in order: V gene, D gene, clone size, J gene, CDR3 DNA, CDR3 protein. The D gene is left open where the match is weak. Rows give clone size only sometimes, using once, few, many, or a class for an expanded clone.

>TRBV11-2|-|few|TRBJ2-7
TGTGCCAGCAGCACCTCCGGCACAGGGCGATCCGAGCAGTACTTC
CASSTSGTGRSEQYF
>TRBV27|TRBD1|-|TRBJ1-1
TGTGCCAGCAGTCCTTCCAGGGGGCGCGGAGCTTTCTTT
CASSPSRGRGAFF
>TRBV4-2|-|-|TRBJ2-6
TGTGCCAGCAGCCCCCGGGTCCAGGGCTCTGGGGCCAACGTCCTGACTTTC
CASSPRVQGSGANVLTF
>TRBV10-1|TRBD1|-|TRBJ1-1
TGCGCCAGCAGGCCCGGGACAGGGGACACTGAAGCTTTCTTT
CASRPGTGDTEAFF
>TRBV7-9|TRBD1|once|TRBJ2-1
TGTGCCAGCAGCCTAAGAGGGACAGGGATCGATGAGCAGTTCTTC
CASSLRGTGIDEQFF
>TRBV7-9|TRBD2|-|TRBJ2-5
TGTGCCAGCAGCCCGGGGGGGGGCAGGCAAGAGACCCAGTACTTC
CASSPGGGRQETQYF
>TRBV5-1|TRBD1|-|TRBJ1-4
TGCGCCAGCAGCGCTAAACCGGGACAGTCGAATGAAAAACTGTTTTTT
CASSAKPGQSNEKLFF
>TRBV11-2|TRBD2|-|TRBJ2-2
TGTGCCAGCAGCTTAGTCGGGAGGGAGGCCGGGGAGCTGTTTTTT
CASSLVGREAGELFF
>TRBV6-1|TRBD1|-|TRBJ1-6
TGTGCCAGCAGTGAAAACAGGGGTTATAATTCACCCCTCCACTTT
CASSENRGYNSPLHF
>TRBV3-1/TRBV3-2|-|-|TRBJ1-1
TGTGCCAGCAGCCAAAGGGGTGGGGACACTGAAGCTTTCTTT
CASSQRGGDTEAFF
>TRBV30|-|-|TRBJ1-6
TGTGCCTGGAGTGTACAGTCTGGCTCACCCCTCCACTTT
CAWSVQSGSPLHF
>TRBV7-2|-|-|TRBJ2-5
TGTGCCAGCAGCTTAACTGCAATCCAAGGGGCCCAGTACTTC
CASSLTAIQGAQYF
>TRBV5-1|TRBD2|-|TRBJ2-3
TGCGCCAGCAGCTCGGGGGGTAGCACAGATACGCAGTATTTT
CASSSGGSTDTQYF
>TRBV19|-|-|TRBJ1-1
TGTGCCAGTAGTACCAACAGGGTCTTCTTT
CASSTNRVFF
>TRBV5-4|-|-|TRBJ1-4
TGTGCCAGCAGCGACGGGGTGTTTAATGAAAAACTGTTTTTT
CASSDGVFNEKLFF
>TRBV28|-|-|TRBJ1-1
TGTGCTAGCTCAGGAAGGATCACTGAAGCTTTCTTT
CASSGRITEAFF
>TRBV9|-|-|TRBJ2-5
TGTGCCAGCAGCATTAGAGGTCAGGGGAGAGAGACCCAGTACTTC
CASSIRGQGRETQYF
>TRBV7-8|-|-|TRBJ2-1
TGTGCCAGCAGCCGAGAAGGGGGATATATTTTTTATGAGCAGTTCTTC
CASSREGGYIFYEQFF
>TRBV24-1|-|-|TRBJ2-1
TGTGCCACCAGTGATCACGGGGAAAGCTCCTACAATGAGCAGTTCTTC
CATSDHGESSYNEQFF
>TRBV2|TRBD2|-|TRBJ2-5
TGTGCCAGCAGCTTCGGGGGGAGCCCAGAGACCCAGTACTTC
CASSFGGSPETQYF
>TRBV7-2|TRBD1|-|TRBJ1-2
TGTGCCAGCAGCGACCCACGACAGGGGAGATATGGCTACACCTTC
CASSDPRQGRYGYTF
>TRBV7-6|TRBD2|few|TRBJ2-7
TGTGCCAGCAGTCCCGGGACTAGCGGATCTTACGAGCAGTACTTC
CASSPGTSGSYEQYF
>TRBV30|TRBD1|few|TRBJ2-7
TGTGCCTGCCGGACAGGGTACTACGAGCAGTACTTC
CACRTGYYEQYF
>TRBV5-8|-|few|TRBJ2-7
TGTGCCAGCAGCTTGCTACGTTACGAGCAGTACTTC
CASSLLRYEQYF
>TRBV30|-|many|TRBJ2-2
TGTGCCTGGAGTGGGACAGGGGCCGGACTAGCGTTAGGTACCGGGGAGCTGTTTTTT
CAWSGTGAGLALGTGELFF
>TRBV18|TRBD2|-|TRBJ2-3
TGTGCCAGCTCACTCGGACTAGCGGGAACCACAGATACGCAGTATTTT
CASSLGLAGTTDTQYF
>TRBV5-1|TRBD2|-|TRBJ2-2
TGCGCCAGCGATTCGGGACTAGTGACCGGGGAGCTGTTTTTT
CASDSGLVTGELFF
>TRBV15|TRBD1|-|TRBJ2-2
TGTGCCACCAGCCGACGGGGACAGGGTTATACCGGGGAGCTGTTTTTT
CATSRRGQGYTGELFF
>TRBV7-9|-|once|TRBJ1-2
TGTGCCAGCAGCTTGGGGCAGGCGACTAACTATGGCTACACCTTC
CASSLGQATNYGYTF
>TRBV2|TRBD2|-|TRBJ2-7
TGTGCCAGCACCTATGGGACTAGCGGGAGCTACGAGCAGTACTTC
CASTYGTSGSYEQYF
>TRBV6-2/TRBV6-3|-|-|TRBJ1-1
TGTGCCAGCAGTTACCCGGGATTGAACACTGAAGCTTTCTTT
CASSYPGLNTEAFF
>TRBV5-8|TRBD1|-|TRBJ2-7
TGTGCCAGCAGCTTGGGTAGACAGGGCCTCGAGCAGTACTTC
CASSLGRQGLEQYF
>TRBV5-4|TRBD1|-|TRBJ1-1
TGTGCCAGCAGCCAGGGACAGATGAACACTGAAGCTTTCTTT
CASSQGQMNTEAFF
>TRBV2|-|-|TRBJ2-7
TGTGCCAGCAGTATCCCGGGACAGCGCGGGACCTACGAGCAGTACTTC
CASSIPGQRGTYEQYF
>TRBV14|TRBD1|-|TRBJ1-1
TGTGCCAGCAGCCGGGACAGTAGGACTGAAGCTTTCTTT
CASSRDSRTEAFF
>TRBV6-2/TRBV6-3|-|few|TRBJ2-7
TGTGCCAGCAGTTACTGGCTGGAGGGACAGTCTTACGAGCAGTACTTC
CASSYWLEGQSYEQYF
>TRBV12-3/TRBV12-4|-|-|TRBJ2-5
TGTGCCAGCAGCCACACCCGCTCGGAGACCCAGTACTTC
CASSHTRSETQYF
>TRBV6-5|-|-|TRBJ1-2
TGTGCCAGCAGATCAACAGGGATGAGCAAGTTCTACACCTTC
CASRSTGMSKFYTF
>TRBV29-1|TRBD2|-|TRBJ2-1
TGCAGCGCTGAAGCGGGGGATGAGCAGTTCTTC
CSAEAGDEQFF
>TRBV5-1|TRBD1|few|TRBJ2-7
TGCGCCAGCAGCTTAGGCCGGACGGACAGGGTTTCCTACGAGCAGTACTTC
CASSLGRTDRVSYEQYF
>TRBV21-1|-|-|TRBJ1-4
TGTGCCAGCAGCAAAAGGGGGGAGAGACAGGGAAGGAAGCCTAATGAAAAACTGTTTTTT
CASSKRGERQGRKPNEKLFF
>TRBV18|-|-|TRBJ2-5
TGTGCCAGCTCACCTACACAGGCTCGACTCCCAGTGGGAGAGACCCAGTACTTC
CASSPTQARLPVGETQYF
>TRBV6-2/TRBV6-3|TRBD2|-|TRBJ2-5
TGTGCCAGCAGTTCCCAGGGACTAGCCCAAGTGGAGACCCAGTACTTC
CASSSQGLAQVETQYF